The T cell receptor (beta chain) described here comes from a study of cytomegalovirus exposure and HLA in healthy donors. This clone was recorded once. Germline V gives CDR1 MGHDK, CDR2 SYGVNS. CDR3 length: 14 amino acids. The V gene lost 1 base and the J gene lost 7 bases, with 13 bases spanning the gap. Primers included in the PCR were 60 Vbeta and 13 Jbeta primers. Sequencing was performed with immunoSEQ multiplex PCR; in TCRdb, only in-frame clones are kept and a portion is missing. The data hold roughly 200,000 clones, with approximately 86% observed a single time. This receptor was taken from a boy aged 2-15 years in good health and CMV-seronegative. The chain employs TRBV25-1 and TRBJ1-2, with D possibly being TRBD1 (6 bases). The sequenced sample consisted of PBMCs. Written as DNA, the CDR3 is TGTGCCAGCAGTGAATTGAGGACAGTGGGTGGCTACACCTTC. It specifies CASSELRTVGGYTF.